This T cell receptor (beta chain) originates from a study of blood T cells in healthy people across ages. The V gene end was trimmed by 2 bases and the J gene end by 8 bases; junction bases not matched to a gene: 3. Germline values: CDR1 SGHTA, CDR2 FQGTGA. The CDR3 sequence is 13 residues long. The authors ran a second PCR of about 6 to 11 cycles using a sample-barcoded 5' primer and a J-beta primer mix. MiXCR, run by TCRdb on the 5' RACE reads, gives a single entry per CDR3 protein. The sample lists some 750,000 distinct CDR3 sequences, about 20% occurring once. The chain is built from TRBV7-3 and TRBJ2-1; TRBD2 agrees at 7 bases. Sequencing was done on a sample of blood. The clonotype was recovered from a man aged 70-80 years in good health. CDR3 nucleotide sequence: TGTGCCAGCAGCTTAGGCGGGAGTTATGAGCAGTTCTTC. Translation gives CASSLGGSYEQFF. Variable domain in full (rest from reference TRBV7-3 and TRBJ2-1): GAGVSQTPSNKVTEKGKYVELRCDPISGHTALYWYRQSLGQGPEFLIYFQGTGAADDSGLPNDRFFAVRPEGSVSTLKIQRTERGDSAVYLCASSLGGSYEQFFGPGTRLTVL.